These 4 T cell receptor beta chains originate from one sample sequenced in a study of T cells in Graves' hyperthyroidism and ophthalmopathy. Amplified regions were TCR beta CDR3 sequences from RNA transcripts. The primer set for the first-round RT-PCR of the TCR CDR3 was HTBI. TCRdb re-called the multiplex PCR reads through MiXCR, storing one row per CDR3 protein. The sample has some 530,000 distinct CDR3 sequences, less than 25% seen once; the top ten hold about 49%. The sample consisted of blood. These receptors were taken from a woman in her 70s with Graves' ophthalmopathy.

This clonotype was recorded at least ten times. The gene calls are TRBV28 and TRBJ1-6; a weak D match, TRBD1 (5 bases). With 6 bases removed from V and 2 bases from J, the gap between germline ends came to 8 bases. CDR1 is MDHEN, CDR2 SYDVKM, per germline. This CDR3 has 14 residues. For the CDR3, the DNA is TGTGCCAGCAGATCGACAGCCTATAATTCACCCCTCCACTTT. It encodes CASRSTAYNSPLHF.

The CDR3 sequence is CSASRGLNTEAFF. DNA of the CDR3: TGCAGTGCTAGCAGGGGATTGAACACTGAAGCTTTCTTT. This sequence joins TRBV20-1 and TRBJ1-1; possibly TRBD1 for D (6 bases). Trimming shortened V by 3 bases and J by 0 bases, and 8 bases separated the two germline ends. CDR1 is DFQATT and CDR2 is SNEGSKA in the germline V gene (reference sequence). The CDR3 runs 13 residues.

V gene TRBV19 combines with J gene TRBJ1-5, with 8 nucleotides matching TRBD1. V gave up 4 bases and J gave up 6 bases; unmatched junction bases: 8. The length of the CDR3 is 15 residues. CDR1 is LNHDA, CDR2 SQIVND, per germline (reference sequence). The CDR3 nucleotides are TGTGCCAGTAGTACCACAGGGGGAGAAGGTCAGCCCCAGCATTTT. Residues: CASSTTGGEGQPQHF. Full variable domain (outside the CDR3, taken from reference TRBV19 and TRBJ1-5): DGGITQSPKYLFRKEGQNVTLSCEQNLNHDAMYWYRQDPGQGLRLIYYSQIVNDFQKGDIAEGYSVSREKKESFPLTVTSAQKNPTAFYLCASSTTGGEGQPQHFGDGTRLSIL.

The chain uses TRBV11-1 and TRBJ2-1; 9 bases map to TRBD1. The germline V gene has CDR1 SGHAT and CDR2 FQDESV (reference sequence). Unmatched junction bases numbered 4, after V lost 5 bases and J lost 2 bases. The CDR3 is 15 residues long. The CDR3 sequence: CASSPTGGPYNEQFF. In nucleotides, the CDR3 is TGTGCCAGCAGCCCGACAGGGGGGCCCTACAATGAGCAGTTCTTC.